This entry lists 22 T cell receptor beta chains sequenced from one sample in a study of T cells of healthy individuals. MiXCR, applied by TCRdb to the 5' RACE reads, yields one record per CDR3 protein. The sample comprises about 96,000 distinct CDR3 sequences, approximately 15% of which are singletons, and more than 5.5% rests with the top ten. Source of these receptors: a human donor in good health.

The table lists this clonotype with many counts. The rearrangement links TRBV5-8 to TRBJ2-1, with a weak D call TRBD1 (6 bases). Germline CDR1 is SGHTS and CDR2 is YDEGEE. V gave up 3 bases and J gave up 2 bases, with 9 bases separating them. The CDR3 loop spans 14 amino acids. The CDR3 region has the DNA TGTGCCAGCAGCTCCTGGGACACCTACAATGAGCAGTTCTTC. Its protein product is CASSSWDTYNEQFF.

This clonotype was observed many times. J is TRBJ1-2 and V is TRBV4-2; D is unclear. The CDR3 is made up of 15 amino acids. The germline gives CDR1 LGHNA, CDR2 YNFKEQ. The V gene lost 0 bases and the J gene lost 1 base, with 9 bases spanning the gap. In DNA, the CDR3 is TGTGCCAGCAGCCAAGAGTCAGGCTATAACTATGGCTACACCTTC. This gives the protein CASSQESGYNYGYTF.

In regard to this clonotype: A much larger clone differs by one base, so this may be a read error. The rearrangement uses TRBV20-1 and TRBJ2-1; 9 bases align to TRBD2. The CDR3 covers 16 residues. CDR1 and CDR2 from the germline V gene are DFQATT and SNEGSKA (reference sequence). The CDR3 sequence is CSARRASGANYNEQIF. The CDR3 coding sequence is TGCAGTGCTCGGAGGGCTAGCGGGGCGAACTACAATGAGCAGATCTTC.

In its sample, this clonotype was seen a few times. The chain carries TRBV2 and TRBJ2-1, with TRBD2 identical over 7 bases. The CDR3 spans 15 residues. V lost 2 bases to trimming and J lost 0 bases; unmatched junction nucleotides: 1. In germline, CDR1 is SNHLY, CDR2 FYNNEI. The CDR3 nucleotides read TGTGCCAGCAGTGAATTAGCGGGCTCCTACAATGAGCAGTTCTTC. Translating it yields CASSELAGSYNEQFF.

This chain uses TRBV11-1 with TRBJ2-2; D is perhaps TRBD2 (6 bases). CDR1 and CDR2 from the germline V gene are SGHAT and FQDESV (reference sequence). Trimming left V 8 bases short and J 2 bases short, with 12 bases between. The CDR3 contains 14 residues. The CDR3 loop is CASGWRGNTGELFF. CDR3 DNA: TGTGCCAGCGGTTGGCGGGGAAACACCGGGGAGCTGTTTTTT.

This clonotype was detected only a few times. V usage is TRBV6-2 or TRBV6-3 and J usage is TRBJ2-1; 9 bases line up with TRBD1. Germline CDR1 and CDR2: MNHEY and SVGEGT. This CDR3 is built from 17 residues. V was pared by 2 bases and J by 4 bases, with 9 bases of the junction left unmatched. CDR3 DNA sequence: TGTGCCAGCAGTTACAGGCTTGGGACAGGGAATTACAATGAGCAGTTCTTC. As protein: CASSYRLGTGNYNEQFF.

This clonotype was seen only a few times. This sequence joins TRBV6-2 or TRBV6-3 and TRBJ1-5; TRBD1 might be the D (5 bases). CDR3 length: 16 amino acids. Germline CDR1 is MNHEY and CDR2 is SVGEGT. Trimming left V 6 bases short and J 0 bases short, with 15 bases between. This CDR3 is CASSAGHAPSNQPQHF. CDR3 sequence (DNA): TGTGCCAGCAGCGCCGGACACGCTCCTAGCAATCAGCCCCAGCATTTT.

This rearrangement joins TRBV6-5 to TRBJ2-7; D gene ambiguous. Germline lookup yields CDR1 MNHEY and CDR2 SVGAGI. The V and J ends lost 2 bases and 3 bases respectively, with 14 bases between them. The CDR3 has 15 amino acids. CDR3 in DNA: TGTGCCAGCAGTTACCCCGCCGGCGGCGACTACGAGCAGTACTTC. This codes for CASSYPAGGDYEQYF.

The rearrangement uses TRBV6-2 or TRBV6-3 and TRBJ2-5, with TRBD2 matching 7 bases. The J segment lost 5 bases and the V segment lost 8 bases, leaving 20 bases of the junction unmatched. From germline, CDR1 is MNHEY and CDR2 SVGEGT. CDR3 length equals 17 residues. CDR3 in DNA: TGTGCCAGCGGGCGGGGGAGGGTTCCCCTGCGAAAGGAGACCCAGTACTTC. The encoded protein is CASGRGRVPLRKETQYF.

In this sample, this clonotype turned up many times. The rearrangement joins TRBV28 to TRBJ1-5; no clear D gene. CDR3 length: 15 residues. Trimming removed 4 bases from V and 2 bases from J, with 12 bases in between. Germline CDR1 is MDHEN and CDR2 is SYDVKM. The CDR3 DNA sequence: TGTGCCAGCAGTTCCCCCGGTGGCCGCAATCAGCCCCAGCATTTT. This sequence encodes CASSSPGGRNQPQHF.

This clonotype was detected many times. The chain is built from TRBV28 and TRBJ1-2; D perhaps matches TRBD1 (5 bases). The germline V gene encodes CDR1 MDHEN and CDR2 SYDVKM. V was trimmed by 3 bases and J by 6 bases, leaving 14 bases between them. The length of the CDR3 is 14 residues. The CDR3 sequence is CASSFLGAYNGYTF. The CDR3 DNA reads as TGTGCCAGCAGTTTCCTAGGGGCGTATAATGGCTACACCTTC.

This clonotype was counted ten times or more. The rearrangement joins TRBV15 to TRBJ2-1; TRBD2 might be the D (6 bases). This CDR3 is built from 16 residues. Germline V gives CDR1 LNHNV, CDR2 YYDKDF (reference sequence). The germline V and J ends were trimmed by 0 bases and 1 base, with 10 bases remaining between them. CDR3 sequence: CATSRDGSGSYNEQFF. CDR3 DNA: TGTGCCACCAGCAGAGACGGGAGTGGTTCCTACAATGAGCAGTTCTTC.

This clonotype was detected only a few times. This chain uses TRBV16 with TRBJ2-5; 8 bases agree with TRBD1. Germline CDR1 is KGHSY and CDR2 is FQNENV. The J segment lost 5 bases and the V segment lost 4 bases, leaving 6 bases of the junction unmatched. This CDR3 has 14 amino acids. Here the CDR3 DNA reads TGTGCCAGCAGCCCTGACAGGGGACGTGAGACCCAGTACTTC. Protein sequence: CASSPDRGRETQYF.

V gene TRBV5-1 combines with J gene TRBJ2-7; no clear D gene. The V gene lost 2 bases and the J gene lost 0 bases, with 9 bases spanning the gap. There are 14 residues in the CDR3. CDR1 is SGHRS and CDR2 is YFSETQ in the germline V gene. CDR3 residues: CASSFEPASYEQYF. As DNA, the CDR3 is TGCGCCAGCAGCTTTGAGCCCGCCTCCTACGAGCAGTACTTC.

The chain employs TRBV11-3 and TRBJ2-5; TRBD2 agrees at 14 bases. CDR1 is SGHNT and CDR2 is YENEEA in the germline V gene. The CDR3 is 16 residues long. The J segment lost 3 bases and the V segment lost 5 bases, leaving 5 bases of the junction unmatched. This CDR3 reads CASSTRLAGGKETQYF. In DNA form, the CDR3 reads TGTGCCAGCAGCACCCGACTAGCGGGAGGGAAAGAGACCCAGTACTTC.

This clonotype showed up just a few times. The rearrangement joins TRBV20-1 to TRBJ2-1; D possibly corresponds to TRBD2 (5 bases). Trimming shortened V by 6 bases and J by 7 bases, and 19 bases separated the two germline ends. CDR1 is DFQATT and CDR2 is SNEGSKA in the germline V gene (reference sequence). The CDR3 consists of 14 residues. DNA for the CDR3: TGCAGTGCCCTCGGCGGAGGTAGTGTGAATGAGCAGTTCTTC. Translating gives CSALGGGSVNEQFF.

This clonotype was detected many times. The J gene is TRBJ1-3, the V gene TRBV6-6; 7 bases are a match to TRBD1. Per germline, CDR1 MNHNY and CDR2 SVGAGI (reference sequence). The CDR3 runs to 14 residues. V lost 7 bases, J lost 4 bases, and 7 bases stayed unmatched. The CDR3 is CASIPTGDGNTIYF. The CDR3 nucleotides are TGTGCCAGCATCCCCACAGGGGACGGAAACACCATATATTTT.

The chain combines TRBV6-5 with TRBJ1-6; D is ambiguous. The CDR3 has 14 residues. Germline-derived CDR1 and CDR2 are MNHEY and SVGAGI. V was clipped by 3 bases and J by 8 bases, with 11 bases between them. The CDR3 DNA follows: TGTGCCAGCAGTTATCAGTTTGGGGATTCACCCCTCCACTTT. The encoded protein is CASSYQFGDSPLHF.

This clonotype occurred a few times. The CDR3, as DNA: TGTGCCAGCCGCTCCGGGACTAGCGCCTACAATGAGCAGTTCTTC. It is translated as CASRSGTSAYNEQFF. The rearrangement links TRBV7-9 to TRBJ2-1; 10 nucleotides align to TRBD2. J gave up 2 bases and V 8 bases, and 6 bases lay outside the gene matches. Germline CDR1 and CDR2: SEHNR and FQNEAQ (reference sequence). This CDR3 region has 15 residues.

The rearrangement joins TRBV11-1 to TRBJ1-1; D is unclear. CDR3 length: 15 residues. V shed 1 base and J shed 1 base, with 10 bases lying between them. Germline V gene lookup returns CDR1 SGHAT and CDR2 FQDESV (reference sequence). This CDR3 is CASSLGWEGNTEAFF. DNA for the CDR3: TGTGCCAGCAGCTTAGGATGGGAAGGGAACACTGAAGCTTTCTTT.

This clonotype was counted only a few times. The J gene is TRBJ2-5, the V gene TRBV29-1, with a possible D match to TRBD2 (6 bases). This CDR3 has 14 residues. V was pared by 4 bases and J by 1 base, with 13 bases between. Germline V gene data show CDR1 as SQVTM and CDR2 as ANQGSEA. This CDR3 reads CSVVPGSLQETQYF. In DNA, the CDR3 is TGCAGCGTTGTCCCCGGGAGCCTCCAAGAGACCCAGTACTTC.

This clonotype appeared a few times. J is TRBJ2-1 and V is TRBV20-1; 10 nucleotides match TRBD2. V lost 6 bases, J lost 6 bases, and 8 bases stayed unmatched. CDR3 length equals 14 residues. The germline gives CDR1 DFQATT, CDR2 SNEGSKA (reference sequence). The CDR3 sequence: CSAITSGIFNEQFF. In nucleotides, the CDR3 is TGCAGTGCAATAACTAGCGGGATCTTCAATGAGCAGTTCTTC.